One and the same sample provided the 6 T cell receptor beta chains below, sequenced in a study of neurological immune-mediated disorders. Time point described: technical triplicate 3. TCRdb re-called the 5' RACE reads with MiXCR, one entry per CDR3 protein. Of over 25,000 distinct CDR3 sequences listed, about a sixth were seen once; the top ten hold 4.5% to 5%. Sequencing used CD4+ T cells from blood. The origin of the receptors is a female donor with HTLV-1-associated myelopathy (HAM/TSP).

The rearrangement uses TRBV20-1 and TRBJ2-7; 10 bases are a match to TRBD2. Germline lookup yields CDR1 DFQATT and CDR2 SNEGSKA (reference sequence). This CDR3 has 12 amino acids. V lost 6 bases and J lost 5; bases outside the gene matches: 4. CDR3 region: CSARTSGNEQYF. The CDR3 DNA reads TGCAGTGCGAGGACTAGCGGCAACGAGCAGTACTTC.

This clonotype was counted many times. This chain joins TRBV24-1 and TRBJ2-1; TRBD1 agrees at 11 bases. The CDR3 is made up of 16 amino acids. Germline values: CDR1 KGHDR, CDR2 SFDVKD. The junction had 6 bases not matched to a gene; V was cut back by 4 bases and J by 5 bases. The CDR3 here is CATSDPGTGGNNEQFF. CDR3 nucleotide sequence: TGTGCCACCAGTGACCCCGGGACAGGGGGTAACAATGAGCAGTTCTTC.

This clonotype was detected many times. The chain links TRBV28 to TRBJ2-3, with TRBD2 matching over 8 bases. This CDR3 spans 17 amino acids. Germline V gives CDR1 MDHEN, CDR2 SYDVKM. Trimming took 1 base from V and 3 from J; bases not matched to a gene: 9. CDR3 loop: CASSLSGGVGGTDTQYF. CDR3 sequence (DNA): TGTGCCAGCAGTTTATCGGGAGGGGTCGGTGGAACAGATACGCAGTATTTT.

This clonotype was detected ten times or more. The V call is TRBV20-1, the J call TRBJ2-7, with D uncertain. With 1 base removed from V and 0 bases from J, the gap between germline ends came to 13 bases. In germline, CDR1 is DFQATT, CDR2 SNEGSKA (reference sequence). CDR3 length: 15 residues. CDR3 protein: CSARGHPGSSYEQYF. DNA for the CDR3: TGCAGTGCTAGAGGTCACCCAGGTAGCTCCTACGAGCAGTACTTC.

Worth noting for this clonotype: Its ends do not fully match the called genes, so a read error is possible. The rearrangement uses TRBV2 and TRBJ1-1, with 7 bases matching TRBD1. CDR1 is SNHLY, CDR2 FYNNEI, per germline. The CDR3 totals 13 residues. As DNA, the CDR3 is TGTGCCAGCCTACAGGGGTTTAACACTGAAGCTTTTTTT. This sequence encodes CASLQGFNTEAFF.

This clonotype was recorded many times. V and J are TRBV11-2 and TRBJ2-7; TRBD1 is a possible D gene (5 bases). CDR3 length equals 12 residues. The ends were cut back, 2 bases at V and 5 bases at J, with 7 bases in the middle. Germline V gene data show CDR1 as SGHAT and CDR2 as FQNNGV. The chain's CDR3 is CASSLIRDEQYF. CDR3 DNA: TGTGCCAGCAGCTTAATCAGGGACGAGCAGTACTTC.